This TCR beta chain was documented in a study of T cells in Graves' hyperthyroidism and ophthalmopathy. Study-level information: Staff took peripheral blood when the initial diagnosis was made, before any treatment began. Whole-study findings and limits: Blood also showed most of the thyroid clonotypes that were expanded above 0.001. Ophthalmopathy could be told apart from stable hyperthyroidism with a 13 V-J model. Ophthalmopathy prediction by the model preceded onset by a median roughly 6 months.

Germline CDR1 reads GTSNPN; CDR2 reads SVGIG (reference sequence). The CDR3 runs 14 residues. V was cut by 3 bases and J by 2 bases, with 13 bases left in between. RNA transcripts served as the template for amplifying TCR beta CDR3 regions. The HTBI primer set served for first-round RT-PCR of the TCR CDR3. Via MiXCR, TCRdb re-called the multiplex PCR reads, giving one row per CDR3 protein. The table records under 800,000 distinct CDR3 sequences, 13% to 15% of them present only once. This clonotype was detected many times. Its specificity is not known. This TCR derives from a woman under 30 with Graves' hyperthyroidism. V gene TRBV30 combines with J gene TRBJ1-1; D not resolved. Sequencing was carried out using blood. The CDR3: CAWRGSVKNTEAFF. Written as DNA, the CDR3 is TGTGCCTGGAGAGGGTCGGTGAAAAACACTGAAGCTTTCTTT.